This T cell receptor (beta chain) was sequenced during a study of metastatic and nonmetastatic thyroid tumors. Study-level background: The authors compared repertoires across blood and tumor or nodule tissue from malignant and benign thyroid patients. General study points: Within blood and tumor, benign nodules reportedly had significantly lower TCR beta diversity than malignant thyroid tumors did.

Thyroid surgery took place with no prior treatment in any patient. This clone was seen a handful of times. What it binds is unknown. The CDR3 is made up of 14 amino acids. Germline CDR1 reads MDHEN; CDR2 reads SYDVKM. The ends lost 6 bases at V and 2 bases at J; junction bases unmatched: 4. TCRdb re-processed the PCR reads through MiXCR. Among approximately 7,800 clones, around 30% were seen once, and the ten largest hold approximately 13%. The sample comprised adjacent normal tissue. The TCR originated in a female donor with papillary thyroid cancer or a benign thyroid nodule (not recorded which). Some clones in this sample may be carry-over from other donors' samples. The chain recombines TRBV28 with TRBJ1-3, with 7 bases that match TRBD1. The CDR3, as DNA: TGTGCCAGCAGCCCCGGACAGGCTGGAAACACCATATATTTT. It encodes CASSPGQAGNTIYF.